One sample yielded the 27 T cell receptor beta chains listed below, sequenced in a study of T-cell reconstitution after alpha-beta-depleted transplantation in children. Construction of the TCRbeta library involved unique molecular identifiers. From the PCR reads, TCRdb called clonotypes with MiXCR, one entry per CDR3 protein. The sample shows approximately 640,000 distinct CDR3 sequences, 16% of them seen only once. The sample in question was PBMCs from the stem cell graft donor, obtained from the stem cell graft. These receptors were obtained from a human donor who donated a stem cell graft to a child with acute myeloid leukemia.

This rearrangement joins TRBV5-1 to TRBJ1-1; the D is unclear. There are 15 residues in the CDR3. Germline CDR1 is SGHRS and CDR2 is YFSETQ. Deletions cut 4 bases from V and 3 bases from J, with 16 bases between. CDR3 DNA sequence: TGCGCCAGCAGCGGCGGGTCCGGAGGACACACTGAAGCTTTCTTT. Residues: CASSGGSGGHTEAFF.

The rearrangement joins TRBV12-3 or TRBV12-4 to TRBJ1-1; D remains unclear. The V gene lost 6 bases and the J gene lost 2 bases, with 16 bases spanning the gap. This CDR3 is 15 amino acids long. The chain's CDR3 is CASSPWRKGNTEAFF. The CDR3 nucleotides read TGTGCCAGCAGCCCCTGGAGGAAGGGTAACACTGAAGCTTTCTTT.

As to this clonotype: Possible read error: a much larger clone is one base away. CDR3 sequence reads: CSASEPHRLGWPQHF. In DNA, the CDR3 is TGCAGTGCTAGTGAACCTCACAGGTTAGGCTGGCCCCAGCATTTT. This sequence joins TRBV20-1 and TRBJ1-5; tentative D call: TRBD1 (5 bases). This CDR3 spans 15 amino acids. In germline, CDR1 is DFQATT, CDR2 SNEGSKA (reference sequence). Trimming shortened V by 3 bases and J by 9 bases, and 21 bases separated the two germline ends.

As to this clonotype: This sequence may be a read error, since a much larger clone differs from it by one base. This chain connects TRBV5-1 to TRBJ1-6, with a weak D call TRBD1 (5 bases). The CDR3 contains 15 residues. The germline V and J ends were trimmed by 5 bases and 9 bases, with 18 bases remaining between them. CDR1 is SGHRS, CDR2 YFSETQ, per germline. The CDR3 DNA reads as TGCGCCAGCAGGACCAGGGAGATCTCAAGTTCACCCCTCCACTTT. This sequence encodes CASRTREISSSPLHF.

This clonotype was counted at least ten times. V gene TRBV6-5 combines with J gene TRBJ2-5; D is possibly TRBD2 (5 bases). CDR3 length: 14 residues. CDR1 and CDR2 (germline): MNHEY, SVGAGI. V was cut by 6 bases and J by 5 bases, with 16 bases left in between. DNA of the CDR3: TGTGCCAGCAGCCGATTCCGGGAACTGGAGACCCAGTACTTC. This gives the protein CASSRFRELETQYF.

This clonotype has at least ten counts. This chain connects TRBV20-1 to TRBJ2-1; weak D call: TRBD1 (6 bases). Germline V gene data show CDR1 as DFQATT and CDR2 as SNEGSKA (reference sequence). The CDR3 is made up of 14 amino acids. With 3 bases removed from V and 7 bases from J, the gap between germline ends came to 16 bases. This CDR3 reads CSARVGGAGNEQFF. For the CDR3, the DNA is TGCAGTGCTAGGGTTGGGGGCGCAGGTAATGAGCAGTTCTTC.

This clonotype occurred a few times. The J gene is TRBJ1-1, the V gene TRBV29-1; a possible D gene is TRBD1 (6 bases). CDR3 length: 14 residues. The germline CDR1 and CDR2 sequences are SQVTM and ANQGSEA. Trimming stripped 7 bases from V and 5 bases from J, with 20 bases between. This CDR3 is CSATVGTGRTEAFF. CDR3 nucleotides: TGCAGCGCCACCGTGGGAACAGGGAGGACTGAAGCTTTCTTT.

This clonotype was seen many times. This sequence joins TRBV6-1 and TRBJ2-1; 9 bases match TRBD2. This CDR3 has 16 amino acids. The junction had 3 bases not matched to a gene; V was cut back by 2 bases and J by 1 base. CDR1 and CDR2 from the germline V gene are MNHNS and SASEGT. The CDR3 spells CASSEKRGDSYNEQFF. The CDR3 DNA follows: TGTGCCAGCAGTGAAAAGCGGGGGGATTCCTACAATGAGCAGTTCTTC.

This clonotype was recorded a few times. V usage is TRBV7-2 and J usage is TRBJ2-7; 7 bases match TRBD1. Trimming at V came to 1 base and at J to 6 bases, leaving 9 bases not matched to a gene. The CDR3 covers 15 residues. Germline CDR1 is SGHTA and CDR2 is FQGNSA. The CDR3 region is CASSLEDRYLVEQYF. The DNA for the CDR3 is TGTGCCAGCAGCTTAGAGGACAGGTATCTGGTCGAGCAGTACTTC.

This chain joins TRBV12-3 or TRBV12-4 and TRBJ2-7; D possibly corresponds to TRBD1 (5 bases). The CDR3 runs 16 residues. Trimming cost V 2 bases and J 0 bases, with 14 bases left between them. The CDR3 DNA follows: TGTGCCAGCAGTTTAATCCCAGGGTCGGGCTCCTACGAGCAGTACTTC. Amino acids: CASSLIPGSGSYEQYF.

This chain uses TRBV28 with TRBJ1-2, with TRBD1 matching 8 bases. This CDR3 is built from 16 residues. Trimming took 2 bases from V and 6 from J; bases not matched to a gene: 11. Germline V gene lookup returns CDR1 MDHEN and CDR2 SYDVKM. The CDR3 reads CASSLTQGALRDGYTF. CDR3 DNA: TGTGCCAGCAGTTTAACCCAGGGGGCGCTTAGGGATGGCTACACCTTC.

CDR3 in amino acids: CASSETGAGGYQETQYF. In DNA, the CDR3 is TGTGCCAGCAGTGAAACAGGGGCAGGGGGGTACCAAGAGACCCAGTACTTC. This sequence joins TRBV6-1 and TRBJ2-5; the D gene is possibly TRBD1 (7 bases). In germline, CDR1 is MNHNS, CDR2 SASEGT. V lost 2 bases to trimming and J lost 0 bases, with 16 bases between them. This CDR3 spans 17 amino acids.

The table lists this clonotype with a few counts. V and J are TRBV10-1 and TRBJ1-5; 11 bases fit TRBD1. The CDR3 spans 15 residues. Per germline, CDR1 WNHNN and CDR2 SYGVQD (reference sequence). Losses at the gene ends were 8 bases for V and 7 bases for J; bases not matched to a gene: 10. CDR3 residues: CASETPGQGEQPQHF. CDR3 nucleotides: TGCGCCAGCGAAACTCCGGGACAGGGGGAGCAGCCCCAGCATTTT.

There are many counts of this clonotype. For the CDR3, the DNA is TGCAGCGTTCACCCTGGACGGGACACCGGGGAGCTGTTTTTT. It yields the protein CSVHPGRDTGELFF. The chain carries TRBV29-1 and TRBJ2-2; D gene uncertain. V dropped 5 bases and J dropped 3 bases, with 13 bases sitting between them. Germline V CDR1 and CDR2: SQVTM, ANQGSEA. The CDR3 covers 14 residues.

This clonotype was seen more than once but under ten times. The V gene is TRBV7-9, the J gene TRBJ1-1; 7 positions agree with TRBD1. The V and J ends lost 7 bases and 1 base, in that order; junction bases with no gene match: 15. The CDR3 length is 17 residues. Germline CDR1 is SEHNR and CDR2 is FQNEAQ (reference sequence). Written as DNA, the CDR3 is TGTGCCAGCACCATAGGACGACAGGGCAATAGGAACACTGAAGCTTTCTTT. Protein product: CASTIGRQGNRNTEAFF. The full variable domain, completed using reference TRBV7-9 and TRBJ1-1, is DTGVSQNPRHKITKRGQNVTFRCDPISEHNRLYWYRQTLGQGPEFLTYFQNEAQLEKSRLLSDRFSAERPKGSFSTLEIQRTEQGDSAMYLCASTIGRQGNRNTEAFFGQGTRLTVV.

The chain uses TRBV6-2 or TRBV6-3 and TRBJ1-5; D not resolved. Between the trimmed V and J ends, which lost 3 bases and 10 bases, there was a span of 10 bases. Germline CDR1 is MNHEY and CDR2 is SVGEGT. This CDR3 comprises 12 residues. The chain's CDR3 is CASSYRTAPQHF. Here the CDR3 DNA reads TGTGCCAGCAGTTATCGAACAGCCCCCCAGCATTTT.

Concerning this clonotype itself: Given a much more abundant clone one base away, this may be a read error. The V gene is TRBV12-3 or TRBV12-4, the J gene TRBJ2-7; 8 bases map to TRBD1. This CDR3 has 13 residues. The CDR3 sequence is CASTSTGAYERYF. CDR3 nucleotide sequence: TGTGCCAGCACGTCGACAGGGGCCTACGAGCGGTACTTC.

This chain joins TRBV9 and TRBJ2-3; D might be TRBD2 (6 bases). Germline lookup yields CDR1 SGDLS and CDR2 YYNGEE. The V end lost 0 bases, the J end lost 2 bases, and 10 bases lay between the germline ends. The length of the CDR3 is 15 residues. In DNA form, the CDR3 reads TGTGCCAGCAGCGTAGGGACTATCTACACAGATACGCAGTATTTT. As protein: CASSVGTIYTDTQYF.

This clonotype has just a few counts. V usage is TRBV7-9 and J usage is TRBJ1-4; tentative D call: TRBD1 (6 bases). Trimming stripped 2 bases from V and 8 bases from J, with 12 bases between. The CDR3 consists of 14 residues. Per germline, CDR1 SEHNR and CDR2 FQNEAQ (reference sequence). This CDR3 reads CASSLRGADEKLFF. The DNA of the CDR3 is TGTGCCAGCAGCTTACGGGGGGCAGACGAAAAACTGTTTTTT.

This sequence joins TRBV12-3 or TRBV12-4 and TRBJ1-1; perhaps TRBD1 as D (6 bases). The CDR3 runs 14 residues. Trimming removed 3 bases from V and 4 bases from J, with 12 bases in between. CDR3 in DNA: TGTGCCAGCAGTTTGAGGGGGGGAGGCACTGAAGCTTTCTTT. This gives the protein CASSLRGGGTEAFF.

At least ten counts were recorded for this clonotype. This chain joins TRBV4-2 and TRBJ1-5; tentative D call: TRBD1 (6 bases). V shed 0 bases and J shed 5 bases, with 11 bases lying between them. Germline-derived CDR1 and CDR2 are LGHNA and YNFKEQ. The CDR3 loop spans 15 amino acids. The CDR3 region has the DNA TGTGCCAGCAGCCAAGAAGGCAGGGGTGATCAGCCCCAGCATTTT. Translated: CASSQEGRGDQPQHF.

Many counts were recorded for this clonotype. The CDR3 protein is CSATEQENTEAFF. The DNA of the CDR3 is TGCAGTGCTACCGAACAGGAGAACACTGAAGCTTTCTTT. This chain links TRBV20-1 with TRBJ1-1, with TRBD1 as a possible D gene (5 bases). Trimming took 4 bases from V and 1 from J, leaving 10 bases between them. Germline values: CDR1 DFQATT, CDR2 SNEGSKA (reference sequence). The CDR3 is 13 amino acids.

CDR3 coding DNA: TGTGCCAGCAGTTTTGAGTCAAGACCGGGTTCCGGGGAGCTGTTTTTT. Amino acids: CASSFESRPGSGELFF. This rearrangement joins TRBV12-3 or TRBV12-4 to TRBJ2-2; no clear D. The CDR3 is 16 amino acids. Trimming took off 3 bases at V and 6 bases at J, with 17 bases between the two ends.

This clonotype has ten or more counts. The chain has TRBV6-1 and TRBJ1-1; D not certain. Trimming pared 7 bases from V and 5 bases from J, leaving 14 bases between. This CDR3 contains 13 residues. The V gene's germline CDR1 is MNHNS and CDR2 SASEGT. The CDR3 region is CASKELGRTEAFF. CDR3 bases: TGTGCCAGCAAGGAGCTGGGCAGGACTGAAGCTTTCTTT.

CDR3 residues: CASSMTSGGAEETQYF. The CDR3 region has the DNA TGTGCCAGCAGTATGACTAGCGGGGGGGCGGAGGAGACCCAGTACTTC. The chain joins TRBV6-2 or TRBV6-3 to TRBJ2-5, with 14 bases that match TRBD2. The CDR3 spans 16 residues. The J segment lost 5 bases and the V segment lost 5 bases, leaving 7 bases of the junction unmatched. Germline lookup yields CDR1 MNHEY and CDR2 SVGEGT.

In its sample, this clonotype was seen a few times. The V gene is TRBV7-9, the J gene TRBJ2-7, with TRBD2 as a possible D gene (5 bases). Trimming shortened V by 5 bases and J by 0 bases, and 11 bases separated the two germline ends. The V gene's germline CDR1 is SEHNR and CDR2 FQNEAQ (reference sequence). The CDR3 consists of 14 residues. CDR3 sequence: CASSHMGSSYEQYF. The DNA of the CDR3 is TGTGCCAGCAGCCACATGGGGAGCTCCTACGAGCAGTACTTC.

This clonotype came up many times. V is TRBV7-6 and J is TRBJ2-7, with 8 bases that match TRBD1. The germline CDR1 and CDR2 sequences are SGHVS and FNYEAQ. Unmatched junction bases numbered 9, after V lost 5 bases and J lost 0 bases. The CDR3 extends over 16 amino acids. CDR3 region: CASSRRQDRDSYEQYF. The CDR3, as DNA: TGTGCCAGCAGCCGAAGACAGGACAGGGACTCCTACGAGCAGTACTTC.